This is a list of T cell receptor beta chains from one sample in a study of beta chain features in type 1 diabetes. Method: immunoSEQ multiplex PCR; TCRdb's copy keeps in-frame clones and lacks some. The sample lists under 200,000 clones, about 9.8% occurring once. Sequenced sample: central memory CD4+ T cells from blood. The origin of the receptors is a woman aged 18-29 years in good health. The CDR3 runs from the conserved cysteine through the conserved F or W. A D gene is named only where the DNA matches it firmly. A row's size may be missing; if present it is once, few, many or a size class.

.	TRBV6-6	few	TRBJ2-3	CASSYASMKADTQYF	TGTGCCAGCAGTTACGCTAGTATGAAGGCAGATACGCAGTATTTT
.	TRBV5-1	few	TRBJ2-5	CASSLGRTGPETQYF	TGCGCCAGCAGCTTGGGCCGTACCGGTCCAGAGACCCAGTACTTC
.	TRBV2	few	TRBJ1-5	CASTARGRGGDQPQHF	TGTGCCAGCACCGCAAGGGGCCGGGGGGGAGATCAGCCCCAGCATTTT
.	TRBV18	few	TRBJ2-7	CASSPGQNYEQYF	TGTGCCAGCTCACCAGGGCAGAACTACGAGCAGTACTTC
.	TRBV2	.	TRBJ1-1	CASSEGGGPHEGAFF	TGTGCCAGCAGTGAAGGCGGGGGGCCCCATGAGGGAGCTTTCTTT
TRBD2	TRBV4-1	.	TRBJ2-3	CASSQGPIAGADTQYF	TGCGCCAGCAGCCAAGGACCAATAGCGGGCGCAGATACGCAGTATTTT
.	TRBV5-1	few	TRBJ2-5	CASSLVSGPETQYF	TGCGCCAGCAGCTTGGTGTCAGGGCCAGAGACCCAGTACTTC
.	TRBV5-1	.	TRBJ2-5	CASSSSREAQYF	TGCGCCAGCAGCTCGTCCCGAGAGGCCCAGTACTTC
TRBD1	TRBV7-7	few	TRBJ2-2	CASSSQGGGTGELFF	TGTGCTAGCAGCTCCCAAGGGGGCGGCACCGGGGAGCTGTTTTTT
.	TRBV10-1	few	TRBJ2-7	CASSEAGNYEQYF	TGCGCCAGCAGTGAGGCGGGCAACTACGAGCAGTACTTC
.	TRBV2	few	TRBJ2-7	CASKQDSYEQYF	TGTGCCAGCAAACAGGACTCCTACGAGCAGTACTTC
.	TRBV9	few	TRBJ2-5	CASSARIDQETQYF	TGTGCCAGCAGCGCTAGGATCGACCAAGAGACCCAGTACTTC
TRBD2	TRBV7-3	.	TRBJ2-1	CASSPLAGSYNEQFF	TGTGCCAGCAGTCCCTTAGCGGGGTCCTACAATGAGCAGTTCTTC
TRBD2	TRBV11-3	once	TRBJ2-1	CASSPPAGPSYNEQFF	TGTGCCAGCAGCCCCCCAGCGGGACCCTCCTACAATGAGCAGTTCTTC
TRBD1	TRBV7-9	.	TRBJ1-1	CASTLTGGNTEAFF	TGTGCCAGCACCTTGACAGGGGGGAACACTGAAGCTTTCTTT
TRBD1	TRBV6-1	.	TRBJ2-7	CASRRDRGSHEQYF	TGTGCCAGCCGCCGGGACAGGGGATCCCACGAGCAGTACTTC
TRBD2	TRBV12-5	.	TRBJ2-1	CAFLYSGGNNEQFF	TGTGCCTTCCTTTATAGCGGGGGAAACAATGAGCAGTTCTTC
TRBD1	TRBV27	few	TRBJ2-7	CASSLYRTGAYEQYF	TGTGCCAGCAGTTTGTACAGGACAGGAGCCTACGAGCAGTACTTC
TRBD2	TRBV4-1	.	TRBJ2-5	CASSQVFVGLAGVGETQYF	TGCGCCAGCAGCCAAGTCTTCGTGGGGCTAGCGGGAGTAGGGGAGACCCAGTACTTC
.	TRBV14	.	TRBJ1-5	CASSRARGQPQHF	TGTGCCAGCAGCCGAGCTAGGGGGCAGCCCCAGCATTTT
TRBD2	TRBV7-9	few	TRBJ2-7	CASSLGLAGGPHEQYF	TGTGCCAGCAGCTTGGGACTAGCGGGAGGGCCCCACGAGCAGTACTTC
.	TRBV11-2	.	TRBJ2-5	CASSLSQGQETQYF	TGTGCCAGCAGCTTATCTCAGGGACAAGAGACCCAGTACTTC
TRBD1	TRBV9	.	TRBJ1-1	CASSPSRGDTEAFF	TGTGCCAGCAGCCCATCCAGGGGGGATACTGAAGCTTTCTTT
.	TRBV9	.	TRBJ2-2	CASSARDSPPGELFF	TGTGCCAGCAGCGCTAGAGACAGCCCGCCCGGGGAGCTGTTTTTT
TRBD2	TRBV11-2	many	TRBJ2-4	CASSQGLAGGPVQYF	TGTGCCAGCAGCCAGGGACTAGCGGGGGGGCCAGTTCAGTACTTC
.	TRBV7-2	many	TRBJ1-1	CASSLFGDGRAFF	TGTGCCAGCAGCTTATTTGGGGACGGGAGAGCTTTCTTT
TRBD2	TRBV9	.	TRBJ2-3	CASSVDGGGDTQYF	TGTGCCAGCAGCGTAGACGGGGGGGGAGATACGCAGTATTTT
TRBD1	TRBV30	few	TRBJ1-2	CAWRVGTGDLYGYTF	TGTGCCTGGAGAGTCGGGACAGGGGATCTGTATGGCTACACCTTC
.	TRBV30	few	TRBJ1-4	CAGRGSTNEKLFF	TGTGCCGGACGGGGGTCAACTAATGAAAAACTGTTTTTT